The TCR beta chain under discussion was sequenced for a study of beta chain features in type 1 diabetes. Study-level findings and limits: Type 1 diabetes patients showed a moderate but significant shortening of TCRB CDR3s in all four CD4+ subsets.

The length of the CDR3 is 13 residues. Looked up from germline, CDR1 is MNHEY and CDR2 is SMNVEV (reference sequence). Trimming removed 5 bases at V and 1 base at J, with 5 bases between. Details on this clone: Its antigen is not known.

Expressed TCRB transcripts were sequenced because the entire RNA isolate underwent reverse transcription. Assay: immunoSEQ multiplex PCR; the TCRdb copy retains only in-frame clones and omits some. The sample shows about 710,000 clones, roughly an eighth of them seen only once. The receptor comes from a man aged 18-30 years with type 1 diabetes. This chain joins TRBV27 and TRBJ2-2; D gene uncertain. The sample comprised naive CD4+ T cells from blood. The CDR3 sequence is CASSTRNTGELFF. CDR3 DNA sequence: TGTGCCAGCAGTACACGGAACACCGGGGAGCTGTTTTTT.